One sample yielded the 31 T cell receptor delta chains listed below, sequenced in a study of delta chains in infants with herpesvirus infections. PBMC RNA was reverse transcribed using gamma-chain- and delta-chain-specific primers. TCRdb repeated clone calling on the RT-PCR reads with CATT. Of 500 to 600 delta-chain clones listed, over 15% are singletons. Sequencing was performed on peripheral blood, taken at time point 2 of longitudinal follow-up. Receptor source: a human donor who was a Ugandan infant, either HIV-exposed or HIV-unexposed (not recorded which).

This clone turned up a few times. With a far larger clone one base away, a read error is the likely cause. Other nucleotide sequences from this sample produce the same CDR3. CDR3 in DNA: TGTGCTCTTGGGGAAGGGGCCCACCTAATTTGGGGTTGGCCCTCCACCGATAAGCTCATCTTT. Its protein is CALGEGAHLIWGWPSTDKLIF. The V gene is TRDV1, the J gene TRDJ1; tentative D call: TRDD3 (5 bases). This CDR3 is built from 21 residues. Germline values: CDR1 TSWWSYY, CDR2 QGS.

Note on this clone: A single base is all that separates this from a far larger clone, so a read error is likely. The rearrangement uses TRDV1 and TRDJ1; 10 bases are a match to TRDD3. V was pared by 2 bases and J by 3 bases, with 15 bases of the junction left unmatched. This CDR3 region has 19 residues. From germline, CDR1 is TSWWSYY and CDR2 QGS. As DNA, the CDR3 is TGTGCTCTTGGGGAATGGGTTGTACTGGGGGATTTGTACGCCGATAAACTCATCTTT. It specifies CALGEWVVLGDLYADKLIF.

Concerning this clone itself: A far larger clone is only one base removed, so a read error is likely. The gene calls are TRDV2 and TRDJ1; 8 positions agree with TRDD3. Since TCRdb gives no J gene, matching the DNA to germline was used here to assign it. Trimming at V came to 0 bases and at J to 2 bases, leaving 16 bases not matched to a gene. Germline V CDR1 and CDR2: GEAIGNYY, EKD. The CDR3 loop spans 19 amino acids. CDR3 nucleotides: TGTGCCTGTGACACCGTTGGGGGATTCCATCGAACCATTACCGATAAACTCATCTTT. It codes for CACDTVGGFHRTITDKLIF.

This clone has more than one count but fewer than ten. A single base is all that separates this from a far larger clone, so a read error is likely. At the DNA level, this CDR3 is encoded by other sequences in the same sample as well. V gene TRDV1 combines with J gene TRDJ1; 7 bases match TRDD3. After removal of 0 bases from V and 7 bases from J, the junction contained 17 bases not matched to a gene. The germline V gene has CDR1 TSWWSYY and CDR2 QGS. The CDR3 loop spans 18 amino acids. The CDR3 here is CALGELLLAGGYEGKLIF. The DNA of the CDR3 is TGTGCTCTTGGGGAACTCTTACTCGCTGGGGGGTACGAAGGTAAACTCATCTTT.

This clone was counted only a few times. A read error is likely here: a far larger clone is one base away. In the same sample, other DNA sequences code for this CDR3. The chain uses TRAV14/DV4 and TRDJ1; 11 positions agree with TRDD3. The length of the CDR3 is 22 residues. Germline assignment: CDR1 TSDPSYG and CDR2 QGSYDQQN (reference sequence). This CDR3 reads CAMRGEYSHGGYACWYTDKLIF. The CDR3 nucleotides are TGTGCAATGAGAGGGGAGTATTCCCATGGGGGATACGCGTGTTGGTACACCGATAAACTCATTTTT.

By proportion, this clone is medium-sized. The chain has TRDV1 and TRDJ1; 11 bases match TRDD3. Germline V CDR1 and CDR2: TSWWSYY, QGS. This CDR3 comprises 19 residues. The V segment lost 4 bases and the J segment 2 bases; nucleotides outside the gene matches: 15. The CDR3 DNA is TGTGCTCTTGGGGGCCTGAGAGTACGCACTGGGGGATATACCGATAAACTCATCTTT. It is translated as CALGGLRVRTGGYTDKLIF.

This clone was counted a few times. With only one base between it and a far larger clone, this is likely a read error. This chain links TRDV1 with TRDJ1; 11 positions match TRDD3. CDR3 length: 23 amino acids. Germline V gene lookup returns CDR1 TSWWSYY and CDR2 QGS. The J segment lost 0 bases and the V segment lost 0 bases, leaving 21 bases of the junction unmatched. The CDR3 nucleotides read TGTGCTCTTGGGGAACTATCGGTGCGTACCACCTCTCTGGGGGATACTTACACCGATAAACTCATCTTT. Protein product: CALGELSVRTTSLGDTYTDKLIF.

This clone was counted only a few times. This could be a read error, since a much larger clone is one nucleotide away. This chain connects TRDV1 to TRDJ1, with 13 positions matching TRDD3. Losses at the gene ends were 1 base for V and 2 bases for J; bases not matched to a gene: 37. CDR1 and CDR2 from the germline V gene are TSWWSYY and QGS. This CDR3 has 28 amino acids. In DNA form, the CDR3 reads TGTGCTCTTGGGGAACCGGACCCATGGATACGCGGTTACTGGGGGATACGCGTATCAACTATACCGACCGATAAACTCATCTTT. Its protein is CALGEPDPWIRGYWGIRVSTIPTDKLIF.

With respect to this clone: This likely stems from a read error, as it lies one base from a far larger clone. Other DNA variants within this sample encode the same CDR3. V usage is TRDV2 and J usage is TRDJ1; D gene unclear. No J gene is reported in TCRdb; it was inferred here by comparing the DNA with germline. V shed 5 bases and J shed 6 bases, with 15 bases lying between them. The CDR3 runs to 13 residues. Germline-derived CDR1 and CDR2 are GEAIGNYY and EKD. The DNA for the CDR3 is TGTGCCTGTGTTAAACGGACGGGTTATAAACTCATCTTT. Translating gives CACVKRTGYKLIF.

For this clone: A far larger clone is only one base removed, so a read error is likely. The chain combines TRDV1 with TRDJ1; perhaps TRDD3 as D (6 bases). CDR3 length equals 16 residues. CDR1 is TSWWSYY, CDR2 QGS, per germline. The CDR3 DNA reads TGTGCTCGTGGGGAAGCCCCGATACGTTCAGACGATAAACTCATCTTT. Its protein product is CARGEAPIRSDDKLIF.

About this clone itself: This is likely an artifact of a read error, given a far larger clone one base away. The chain uses TRDV2 and TRDJ1; 8 positions agree with TRDD3. The J gene, absent from TCRdb, was called here by matching the DNA to germline. CDR3 length: 19 residues. The germline gives CDR1 GEAIGNYY, CDR2 EKD. The CDR3 region has the DNA TGTGCCCGTGACACCGTTGGGGGATTCCATCGAACCGTTACCGATAAACTCATCTTT. Translating it yields CARDTVGGFHRTVTDKLIF.

A word on this clone: This likely traces to a read error, being one base from a far larger clone. V usage is TRDV3 and J usage is TRDJ2; TRDD3 matches at 7 bases. The J gene, left out of TCRdb, was set here by checking the DNA against germline. V lost 1 base to trimming and J lost 4 bases; unmatched junction nucleotides: 6. This CDR3 has 14 residues. The V gene's germline CDR1 is TVYSNPD and CDR2 GDNSRS (reference sequence). The CDR3 loop is CAFKTGVGTAQLFF. The CDR3 DNA is TGTGCCTTTAAGACTGGGGTGGGGACAGCACAACTCTTCTTT.

This clone qualifies as large. The junction departs from the called germline gene at one end, perhaps through a read error. The V call is TRDV1, the J call TRDJ1, with 7 bases that match TRDD3. This CDR3 contains 18 residues. Germline V lookup: CDR1 TSWWSYY, CDR2 QGS. For the CDR3, the DNA is TGTGCTCTTGGGGAAACTTTCGAAGCTACCGTTACTGGGGATAAACTCATTTTT. It yields the protein CALGETFEATVTGDKLIF.

In the case of this clone: A far bigger clonotype differs at one base, so this is likely a read error. The chain uses TRDV1 and TRDJ1; 9 bases are a match to TRDD3. TCRdb carries no J gene annotation; the J gene was assigned here by matching the DNA with germline. Germline V gives CDR1 TSWWSYY, CDR2 QGS. The J segment lost 0 bases and the V segment lost 6 bases, leaving 26 bases of the junction unmatched. This CDR3 has 22 amino acids. CDR3 bases: TGTGCTCTTGGAGAATTGTCGCTCCGGAGGTACTGGGGGACCGTGTACACCGATAAACTCATCTTT. Its protein product is CALGELSLRRYWGTVYTDKLIF.

In this sample, this clone turned up a few times. The J gene is TRDJ1, the V gene TRDV1, with TRDD3 matching 11 bases. Germline V gene sequence: CDR1 TSWWSYY, CDR2 QGS. After removal of 0 bases from V and 1 base from J, the junction contained 16 bases not matched to a gene. CDR3 length: 21 amino acids. CDR3 region: CALGELFLRDWGIRRTDKLIF. In DNA form, the CDR3 reads TGTGCTCTTGGGGAACTATTTCTACGGGACTGGGGGATAAGACGCACCGATAAACTCATCTTT.

A remark on this clone: A far more abundant clone sits one base away, making this likely a read error. Other nucleotide sequences in the sample specify the same CDR3. No call exists for the J gene, whereas the V gene is TRDV2; TRDD3, the table's D call, lacks a check against the DNA. The CDR3 is made up of 20 amino acids. Germline V gene lookup returns CDR1 GEAIGNYY and CDR2 EKD. The CDR3 nucleotides are TGTGCCTGTGACACCGCGAGGACCTTCCTAACGAGGGGGGATACCGATAAACTCATCTTC. Translation: CACDTARTFLTRGDTDKLIF.

By share, this clone counts as hyperexpanded. Different DNA sequences within this sample yield the same CDR3. The J gene is TRDJ1, the V gene TRDV3; D call uncertain. Per the germline V gene, CDR1 is TVYSNPD and CDR2 is GDNSRS (reference sequence). Trimming took off 4 bases at V and 7 bases at J, with 19 bases between the two ends. This CDR3 is 13 amino acids long. The CDR3 protein is CASSQRPLCKLIF. The CDR3 region has the DNA TGTGCCTCTAGTCAGCGACCACTTTGTAAACTCATCTTT.

This clone was counted between two and nine times. A far larger clone differs by one base, so this is likely a read error. This CDR3 is also generated by other DNA sequences in the sample. The CDR3 DNA is TGTGCTCTTGGGGAACTATCAGTGCGTACCCCCTCTCTGGGGGATACTTACACCGATAAACTCATCTTT. Protein product: CALGELSVRTPSLGDTYTDKLIF. This sequence joins TRDV1 and TRDJ1, with TRDD3 identical over 11 bases. This CDR3 spans 23 amino acids. The ends lost 0 bases at V and 0 bases at J; junction bases unmatched: 21. Per germline, CDR1 TSWWSYY and CDR2 QGS.

This clone ranks as large (0.1 to 1%). DNA of the CDR3: TGTGCTCTTGGGGGGTCCCTTACTGGGCTCTTTCGGTACACCGATAAACTCATCTTT. Translation: CALGGSLTGLFRYTDKLIF. V and J are TRDV1 and TRDJ1; maybe TRDD3 (6 bases). Germline loops: CDR1 TSWWSYY, CDR2 QGS. Trimming shortened V by 4 bases and J by 0 bases, and 24 bases separated the two germline ends. The CDR3 has 19 amino acids.

With respect to this clone: This likely reflects a read error, since a far larger clone is one base away. The same CDR3 also results from other DNA sequences found in this sample. The chain carries TRDV3 and TRDJ1; TRDD3 matches 13 bases. Germline CDR1 and CDR2: TVYSNPD and GDNSRS (reference sequence). The CDR3 has 15 amino acids. The CDR3 coding sequence is TGTTCCCTACTGGGGGATACGCGGGCGGGCGATAAACTCATCTTT. It specifies CSLLGDTRAGDKLIF.

This clone counts as hyperexpanded. The V and J genes are TRDV2 and TRDJ3, with 11 bases fitting TRDD3. The CDR3 runs 19 residues. Germline CDR1 and CDR2: GEAIGNYY and EKD. With 2 bases clipped from V and 0 bases from J, the junction kept 5 bases outside the gene matches. This CDR3 is CACDKYWGISSWDTRQMFF. The CDR3 bases are TGTGCCTGTGACAAATACTGGGGGATAAGCTCCTGGGACACCCGACAGATGTTTTTC.

This clone counts as medium-sized. The chain carries TRDV1 and TRDJ2; D may be TRDD2 or TRDD3 (9 bases each). Deletions cut 2 bases from V and 4 bases from J, with 35 bases between. Germline V gene lookup returns CDR1 TSWWSYY and CDR2 QGS. The CDR3 sequence is 23 residues long. The CDR3, as DNA: TGTGCTCTTGGGGAATTCAAACCTTCCTACCCTACTGGGGGAAATATGGAGACAGCACAACTCTTCTTT. Amino acids: CALGEFKPSYPTGGNMETAQLFF.

To note about this clone: A read error likely explains this, since a far larger clone differs by one base. This chain connects TRAV38-2/DV8 to TRDJ1, with D perhaps TRDD2 (9 bases). Per germline, CDR1 TSESDYY and CDR2 QEAYKQQN. The CDR3 is made up of 23 amino acids. The chain's CDR3 is CAYRRTFLPKLVLGGPYTDKRIF. The CDR3 nucleotides read TGTGCTTATAGGAGGACCTTCCTACCAAAACTCGTACTGGGGGGCCCGTACACCGATAAACGCATCTTT.

This clone is categorized as hyperexpanded. V usage is TRDV3 and J usage is TRDJ1; D uncertain. The CDR3 contains 12 residues. Germline V gene data show CDR1 as TVYSNPD and CDR2 as GDNSRS (reference sequence). The V and J ends lost 3 bases and 5 bases respectively, with 13 bases between them. CDR3 in DNA: TGTGCCTTCCCCAGCCGTAGGGATAAACTCATCTTT. Translation gives CAFPSRRDKLIF.

Only a few counts were recorded for this clone. This sequence is one base from a far larger clone and is likely a read error. This chain connects TRDV2 to TRDJ3; D is unclear. This CDR3 spans 18 amino acids. V was cut by 4 bases and J by 2 bases, with 17 bases left in between. From germline, CDR1 is GEAIGNYY and CDR2 EKD. The CDR3 loop is CACDRYGSIPWDTRQMFF. In nucleotides, the CDR3 is TGTGCCTGTGATCGGTACGGGTCGATCCCCTGGGACACCCGACAGATGTTTTTC.

Comments on this clone: This likely traces to a read error, being one base from a far larger clone. This chain uses TRDV1 with TRDJ1; 7 positions agree with TRDD2. The CDR3 covers 16 residues. With V trimmed by 4 bases and J by 3 bases, 11 bases remained unmatched. Germline loops: CDR1 TSWWSYY, CDR2 QGS. The DNA for the CDR3 is TGTGCTCTTGGGGTTCCTACTCAAGAGTACGCCGATAAACTCATCTTT. This sequence encodes CALGVPTQEYADKLIF.

This clone was picked up one time. A far bigger clonotype differs at one base, so this is likely a read error. The rearrangement links TRDV1 to TRDJ1; 10 nucleotides agree with TRDD3. The J gene was missing in TCRdb and was found by matching the end of the DNA to germline. With 0 bases clipped from V and 0 bases from J, the junction kept 7 bases outside the gene matches. CDR1 is TSWWSYY, CDR2 QGS, per germline. This CDR3 has 18 amino acids. CDR3: CALGELLGGYSYTDKLIF. The DNA for the CDR3 is TGTGCTCTTGGGGAACTTCTTGGGGGATACTCCTACACCGATAAACTCATCTTT.

CDR3 amino acids: CASALTAQLFF. The CDR3 region has the DNA TGTGCTAGTGCTTTGACAGCACAACTCTTCTTT. The J gene was recorded as TRDJ2; no V gene was called. The CDR3 consists of 11 residues.

In this sample, this clone turned up a few times. A far larger clone is a single base away, which makes a read error likely. V gene TRDV2 combines with J gene TRDJ3; TRDD3 aligns across 11 bases. The germline CDR1 and CDR2 sequences are GEAIGNYY and EKD. This CDR3 is 21 amino acids long. Trimming at V came to 2 bases and at J to 0 bases, leaving 11 bases not matched to a gene. CDR3 DNA: TGTGCCTGTGACATAACTGGGGGATATGACGTTAGCTCCTGGGACACCCGACAGATGTTTTTC. It encodes CACDITGGYDVSSWDTRQMFF.

This clone was picked up a small number of times. A far larger clone is a single base away, which makes a read error likely. At the DNA level, this CDR3 is encoded by other sequences in the same sample as well. V gene TRDV2 combines with J gene TRDJ1; 9 bases map to TRDD3. Germline CDR1 reads GEAIGNYY; CDR2 reads EKD. V dropped 3 bases and J dropped 1; count of bases not matched to a gene: 8. This CDR3 is built from 16 residues. As DNA, the CDR3 is TGTGCCTGTGACGCTCTGCTGGGGGATGTCACCGATAAACTCATCTTT. It codes for CACDALLGDVTDKLIF.

This clone is deemed large. This chain joins TRAV38-2/DV8 and TRDJ1, with a tentative D call TRDD2 (6 bases). Looked up from germline, CDR1 is TSESDYY and CDR2 is QEAYKQQN. The V end was cut by 9 bases, the J end by 1 base, with 19 bases between. CDR3 length: 15 amino acids. The CDR3 coding sequence is TGTGCTTTTGTCCCTTCCCGCCCGTGCACCGATAAACTCATCTTT. It encodes CAFVPSRPCTDKLIF.